The source of this T cell receptor (beta chain) is a study of shared clonotypes between healthy human individuals (dated by TCRdb to 2018 to 2021). Background for the entire study: The cohort included a few men and a couple of women between 18 and 49 years of age. For each donor, three plates each were used for CD4 naive and CD4 memory, two plates were used for CD8 naive, and one plate was used for CD8 memory. The study deeply sequenced blood TCR repertoires of five healthy adults to estimate repertoire size and the extent of clonotype sharing between individuals. Different laboratories and diverse techniques were used to prepare libraries and sequence TCR repertoires, to increase sequencing depth and limit assay-specific biases. Per donor, leukapheresis produced somewhere between about 0.9 and 10 billion PBMCs. Here is what the overall study found, with its caveats: Pairwise subsampling led to the expectation that sequencing depth would affect the degree of clonotype sharing among donors. Even with the large sequencing depth, rarefaction of the sorted-subset datasets indicated that sequencing was incomplete. Sampling was limited to blood, and TCR repertoires in tissue likely differ from TCR repertoires in blood. About 5% of naive CD4, roughly 3.6% of naive CD8, 2.3% of memory CD4, and 0.35% to 0.5% of memory CD8 clonotypes were shared across a few donors. Clonotypes shared by all four sorted-subset donors showed higher generation probabilities than non-shared clonotypes. Estimated clonotype richness was generally larger for naive than for memory subsets. Because the study included a small number of donors, the genetic and exposure-history diversity represented was limited.

Turning to this clone: No cognate antigen has been identified for it. Per-base quality was not reported, and no clone a single base away is much larger than it.

The junction shows trimming of 6 bases on V and 0 bases on J, plus 11 bases between the germline ends. Via the germline V gene, CDR1 is MNHNS and CDR2 SASEGT. Including the terminal cysteine and phenylalanine, the CDR3 comprises 15 residues. The entry retains the CDR3 DNA only, 45 bases that are in frame from base 1. TCR CDR3 regions were amplified from genomic DNA by multiplex PCR using the deep immunoSEQ assay. For each cell subset, the extracted genomic DNA was distributed evenly across all wells of several immunoSEQ 96-well plates, and each plate served as one replicate. For sorted subsets, about 210 ng of genomic DNA, equivalent to 25,000 to 35,000 T cell genomes, went into each replicate PCR. The purified libraries were quantified using a Qubit 3.0 fluorometer, sized with a Bioanalyzer 2100, and then quantified again using the KAPA Library Quantification kit. A separate single-read 150-cycle Illumina NextSeq 550 flow cell was used to sequence each immunoSEQ 96-well plate. In the source study's methods: Because the immunoSEQ output held only junctional sequences and lacked quality scores, the filtering could not match the filtering applied to full-length reads. Sequences were annotated with PyIR, a Python wrapper for IgBLAST v1.9, using IMGT germline references to assign V/J genes and CDR3. Reads with weak V/J assignments (E-value above 1e-6), missing CDR3, stop codons, out-of-frame junctions, or ambiguous translated residues were removed. V3J clonotypes were defined as sequences sharing an identical inferred V gene, J gene, and CDR3 amino acid sequence. To compute the percentage overlap between repertoires, the number of shared unique clonotypes was divided by the size of the smaller repertoire. Three approaches were used to assess repertoire richness: RTK rarefaction, the Chao1 estimator, and Recon v2.1 estimates of unobserved clonotypes. Generation probabilities were computed with OLGA for all TCRbeta clonotypes obtained by the gDNA method from a handful of donors. The clones in this table, taken by TCRdb from immuneACCESS, are in-frame only. Not every clone is retained; where verified, under half of the shortfall comes from an unresolved V gene, and the cause of the rest is unknown. V, J and clone size are those of that table, while D and trimming were read from the DNA. The sample data list about 380,000 clones, and about 96% of these were observed just once. The top ten clones comprise less than 0.35% of the sample.

Healthy HIV-negative adults with no recently reported acute infections or vaccinations were included as donors. Every donor was a Caucasian adult living in Nashville, Tennessee, USA. CD8 memory samples were composed of magnetically selected CD45RO+ cells combined with CCR7-negative CD45RA+ effector memory (TemRA) cells. Blood was obtained by leukapheresis, after which PBMCs were separated by Ficoll-Histopaque density gradient centrifugation and cryopreserved in liquid nitrogen vapor phase. Analytical flow cytometry was used to check the purity and quantity of every magnetically sorted T cell population. Genomic DNA was isolated from each sorted fraction and quantified by UV absorbance on a Nanodrop 2000c.

This chain is built from TRBV6-1 and TRBJ2-2; the D segment cannot be called with confidence. The sequencing input was memory CD8+ T cells sorted from blood. The cell subset or site label here, explained by the study, means: CD45RO+ cells pooled with CCR7-negative TemRA cells. This TCR was sampled from a man younger than 45 in good health. CDR3 protein: CASRERPPNTGELFF. The bases read TGTGCCAGCAGGGAGCGCCCGCCGAACACCGGGGAGCTGTTTTTT.